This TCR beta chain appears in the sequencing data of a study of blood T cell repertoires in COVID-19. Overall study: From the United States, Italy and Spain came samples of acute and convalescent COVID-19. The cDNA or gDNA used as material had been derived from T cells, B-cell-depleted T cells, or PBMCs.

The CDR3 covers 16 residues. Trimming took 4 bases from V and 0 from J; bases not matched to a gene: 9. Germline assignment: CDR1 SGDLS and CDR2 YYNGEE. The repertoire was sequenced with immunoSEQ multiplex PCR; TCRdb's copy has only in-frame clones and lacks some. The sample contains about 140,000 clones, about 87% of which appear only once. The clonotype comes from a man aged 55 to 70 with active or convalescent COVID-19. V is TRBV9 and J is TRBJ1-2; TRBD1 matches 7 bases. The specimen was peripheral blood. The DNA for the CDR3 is TGTGCCAGCAGCACCGGACAGGACCACACTAACTATGGCTACACCTTC. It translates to CASSTGQDHTNYGYTF.